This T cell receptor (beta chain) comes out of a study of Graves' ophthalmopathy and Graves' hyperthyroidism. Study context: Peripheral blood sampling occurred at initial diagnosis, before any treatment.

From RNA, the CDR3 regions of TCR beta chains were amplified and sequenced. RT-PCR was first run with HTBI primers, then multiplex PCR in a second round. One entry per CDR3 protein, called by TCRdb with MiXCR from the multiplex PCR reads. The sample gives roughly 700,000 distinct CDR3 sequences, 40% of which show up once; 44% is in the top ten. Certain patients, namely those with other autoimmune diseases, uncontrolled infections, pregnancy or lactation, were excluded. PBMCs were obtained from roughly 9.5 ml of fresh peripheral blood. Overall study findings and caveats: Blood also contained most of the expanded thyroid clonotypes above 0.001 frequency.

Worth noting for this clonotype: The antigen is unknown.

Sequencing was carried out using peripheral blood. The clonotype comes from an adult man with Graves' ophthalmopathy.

The CDR3 nucleotides read TGTGCCAGCAGCTCCGGAGCTGTCCGGGACAATTCACCCCTCCACTTT. It translates to CASSSGAVRDNSPLHF. The rearrangement joins TRBV7-2 to TRBJ1-6, with a tentative D call TRBD1 (5 bases). This CDR3 has 16 amino acids. CDR1 SGHTA and CDR2 FQGNSA come from the germline V gene. Trimming cost V 4 bases and J 7 bases, with 17 bases left between them.